These 3 T cell receptor beta chains were sequenced from one sample in a study of T-cell memory formation after mild COVID-19 (dated by TCRdb to about 2021). The library was prepared using 5' RACE. TCRdb names Illumina NovaSeq 6000 as the instrument used. Starting from the raw public reads, TCRdb applied fastp trimming at Q25, assembled clones with MiXCR and retained in-frame beta chains. Entries are consolidated by CDR3 protein sequence, retaining the most common genes and DNA. For this sample there are around 530,000 distinct CDR3 sequences; roughly 22% appear just once. The ten most abundant clones make up around 9.2% of the sample. Sequencing input: PBMCs or a T cell subset sorted from them (not recorded which). Receptors were obtained from an adult woman who had mild COVID-19 (a few samples of this study predate the infection). The sample titles of this study are shuffled in the database, so cell type and time point are left out; the donor was told from shared clones.

V usage is TRBV20-1 and J usage is TRBJ2-3, with TRBD2 matching 7 bases. The germline CDR1 and CDR2 sequences are DFQATT and SNEGSKA (reference sequence). This CDR3 is built from 17 residues. V dropped 6 bases and J dropped 4; count of bases not matched to a gene: 19. The DNA for the CDR3 is TGCAGTGCCACCGGTCGAGGACGGGAGGTTGGCGCAGATACGCAGTATTTT. This encodes CSATGRGREVGADTQYF.

This clonotype was counted a few times. The CDR3 region is CASRGDSYNEQFF. The DNA of the CDR3 is TGTGCCAGCAGGGGGGACAGCTACAATGAGCAGTTCTTC. V is TRBV27 and J is TRBJ2-1; 7 bases agree with TRBD1. The V segment lost 6 bases and the J segment 3 bases; nucleotides outside the gene matches: 2. Germline V gene lookup returns CDR1 MNHEY and CDR2 SMNVEV (reference sequence). The CDR3 has 13 amino acids.

This chain joins TRBV29-1 and TRBJ1-5; 9 positions match TRBD1. With V trimmed by 5 bases and J by 0 bases, 8 bases remained unmatched. This CDR3 is 16 amino acids long. The germline V gene has CDR1 SQVTM and CDR2 ANQGSEA. The CDR3 sequence: CSVTTTGGYSNQPQHF. The CDR3 bases are TGCAGCGTTACGACGACAGGGGGATATAGCAATCAGCCCCAGCATTTT.